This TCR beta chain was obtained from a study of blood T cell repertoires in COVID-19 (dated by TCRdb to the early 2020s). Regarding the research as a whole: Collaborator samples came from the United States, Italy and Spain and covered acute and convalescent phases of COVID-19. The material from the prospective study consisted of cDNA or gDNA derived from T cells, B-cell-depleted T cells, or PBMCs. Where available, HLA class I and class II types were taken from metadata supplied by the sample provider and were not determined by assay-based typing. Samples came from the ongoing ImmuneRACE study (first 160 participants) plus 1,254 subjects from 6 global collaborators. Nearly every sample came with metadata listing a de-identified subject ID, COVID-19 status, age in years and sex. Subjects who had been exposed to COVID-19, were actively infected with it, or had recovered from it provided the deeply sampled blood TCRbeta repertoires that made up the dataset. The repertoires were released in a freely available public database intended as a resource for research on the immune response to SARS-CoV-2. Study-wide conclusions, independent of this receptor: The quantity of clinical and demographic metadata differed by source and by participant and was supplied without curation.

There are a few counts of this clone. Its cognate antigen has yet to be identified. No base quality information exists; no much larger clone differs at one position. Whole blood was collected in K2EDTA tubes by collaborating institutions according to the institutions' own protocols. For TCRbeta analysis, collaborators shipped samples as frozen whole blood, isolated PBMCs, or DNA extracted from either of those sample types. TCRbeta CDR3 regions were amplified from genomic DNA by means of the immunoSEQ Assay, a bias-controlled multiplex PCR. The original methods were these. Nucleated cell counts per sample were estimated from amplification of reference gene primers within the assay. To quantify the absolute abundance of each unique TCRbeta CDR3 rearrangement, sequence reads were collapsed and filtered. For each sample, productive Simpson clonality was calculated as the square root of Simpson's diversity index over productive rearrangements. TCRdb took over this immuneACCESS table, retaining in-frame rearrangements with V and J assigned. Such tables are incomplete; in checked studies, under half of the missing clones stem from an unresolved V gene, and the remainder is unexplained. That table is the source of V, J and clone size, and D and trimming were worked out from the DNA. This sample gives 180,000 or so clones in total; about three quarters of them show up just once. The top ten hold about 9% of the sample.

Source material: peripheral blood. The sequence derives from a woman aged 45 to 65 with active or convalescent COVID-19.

The CDR3 is CASIMDRGEDGYTF. The DNA is TGTGCCAGCATCATGGACAGGGGGGAGGATGGCTACACCTTC. The rearrangement combines TRBV6-5 with TRBJ1-2; 10 bases in the junction line up with TRBD1. Trimming leaves V shorter by 7 bases and J shorter by 6 bases, with the junction holding 8 bases beyond the gene matches. The cysteine opens and the phenylalanine closes a CDR3 of 14 amino acids. CDR3 DNA is the only sequence kept; it has 42 bases, read in frame from the first base. CDR1 and CDR2, looked up from the germline V gene, are MNHEY and SVGAGI.